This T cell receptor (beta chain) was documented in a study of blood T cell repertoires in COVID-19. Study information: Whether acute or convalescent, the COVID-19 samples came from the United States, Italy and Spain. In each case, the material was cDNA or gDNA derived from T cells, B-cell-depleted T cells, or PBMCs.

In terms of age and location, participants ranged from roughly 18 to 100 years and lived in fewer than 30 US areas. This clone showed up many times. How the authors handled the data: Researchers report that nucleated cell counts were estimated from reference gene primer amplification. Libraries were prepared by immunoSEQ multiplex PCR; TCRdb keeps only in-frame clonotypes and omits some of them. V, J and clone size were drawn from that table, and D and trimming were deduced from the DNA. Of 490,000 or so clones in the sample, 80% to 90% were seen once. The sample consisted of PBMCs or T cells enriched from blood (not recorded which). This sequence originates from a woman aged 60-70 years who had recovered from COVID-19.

CDR3 in DNA: TGTGCCAGCAGCTTGCGACAGGGGGATGGCTACACCTTC. Encoded protein: CASSLRQGDGYTF. The rearrangement links TRBV5-6 to TRBJ1-2; the match to TRBD1 covers 9 bases. The CDR3 is 13 residues long. From germline, CDR1 is SGHDT and CDR2 YYEEEE. V trimming: 1 base; J trimming: 6 bases; junction bases outside the gene matches: 1.